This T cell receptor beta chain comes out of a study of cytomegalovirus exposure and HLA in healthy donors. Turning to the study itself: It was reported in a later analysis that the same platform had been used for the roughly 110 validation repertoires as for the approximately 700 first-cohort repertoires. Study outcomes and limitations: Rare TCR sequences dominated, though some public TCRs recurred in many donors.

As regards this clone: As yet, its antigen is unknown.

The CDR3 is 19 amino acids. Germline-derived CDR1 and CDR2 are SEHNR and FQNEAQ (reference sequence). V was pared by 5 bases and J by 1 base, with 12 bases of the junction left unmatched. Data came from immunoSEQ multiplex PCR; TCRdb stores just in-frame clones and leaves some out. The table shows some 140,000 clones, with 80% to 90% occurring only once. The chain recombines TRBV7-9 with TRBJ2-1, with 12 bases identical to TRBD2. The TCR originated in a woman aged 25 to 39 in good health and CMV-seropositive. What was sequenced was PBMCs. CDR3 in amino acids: CASSKRPSGGVSSYNEQFF. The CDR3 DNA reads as TGTGCCAGCAGCAAACGGCCTAGCGGGGGGGTTAGTTCCTACAATGAGCAGTTCTTC.